The clone carrying this T cell receptor (beta chain) has a count of ten or more. The antigen is not known. Germline values: CDR1 SGHTS, CDR2 YDEGEE. V was clipped by 1 base and J by 5 bases, with 13 bases between them. The length of the CDR3 is 15 residues. Unique molecular identifiers tagged the TCRbeta library. TCRdb independently ran MiXCR on the PCR reads; one entry per CDR3 protein. The sample lists about 300,000 distinct CDR3 sequences, 10% occurring once. This sample is part of a study of T-cell reconstitution after alpha-beta-depleted transplantation in children. General study results and limits: Surviving recipient cells, namely T cells and thymic progenitors, were the source of high day-60 TCRbeta diversity in some patients. Once a year had passed after transplant, T-cell counts and diversity came mostly from newly produced T cells. Alpha-beta T cells about two months after transplant reportedly derived from several hundred expanded graft clones.

This sample comprised PBMCs, obtained before TCRalphabeta/CD19-depleted stem cell transplant. The chain recombines TRBV5-8 with TRBJ1-5; weak D call: TRBD1 (5 bases). This receptor was identified in a boy in the first two years of life with acute myeloid leukemia, due to receive a stem cell transplant. This chain's CDR3 is CASSLKTASYQPQHF. The CDR3 DNA is TGTGCCAGCAGCTTGAAGACAGCCAGTTATCAGCCCCAGCATTTT.